Sequencing of this TCR beta chain was carried out in a study of technical replicates of blood from several donors. This clone appeared once. Only in-frame clones appear in the TCRdb table, and some are missing; sequencing was by immunoSEQ multiplex PCR. The table has almost 70,000 clones, 90% to 95% seen once. With 5 bases removed from V and 1 base from J, the gap between germline ends came to 17 bases. From germline, CDR1 is PRHDT and CDR2 FYEKMQ (reference sequence). The CDR3 contains 16 residues. This TCR derives from a human donor in good health. Some clones in this sample may be carry-over from other donors' samples. Source material: PBMCs. The chain combines TRBV13 with TRBJ1-1; a possible D gene is TRBD1 (5 bases). In DNA, the CDR3 is TGTGCCAGCAGCCCTTTGGGGGACTCCGCGAACACTGAAGCTTTCTTT. Encoded protein: CASSPLGDSANTEAFF.